These 27 T cell receptor beta chains were sequenced from one sample in a study of beta chain features in type 1 diabetes. Study observations and caveats: For Type 1 diabetes patients, all four CD4+ subsets carried TCRB CDR3s that were moderately but significantly shorter.

Expressed TCRB transcripts were sequenced because the isolated RNA had all been reverse transcribed beforehand. Sequenced by immunoSEQ multiplex PCR; TCRdb stores in-frame clones only, minus some. The table lists hundreds of thousands of clones, roughly 13% of them singletons, with 0.035% to 0.045% in the top ten. For these TCRs, the target antigens are not known. The sequenced material came from naive CD4+ T cells from blood. All receptors derive from a man aged 18 to 30 with type 1 diabetes.

The chain joins TRBV7-9 to TRBJ2-1; 7 bases fit TRBD2. CDR1 is SEHNR and CDR2 is FQNEAQ in the germline V gene (reference sequence). This CDR3 spans 13 amino acids. Trimming at V came to 10 bases and at J to 5 bases, leaving 8 bases not matched to a gene. Here the CDR3 reads CAIHWTSNNEQFF. In DNA form, the CDR3 reads TGTGCCATCCACTGGACTAGTAACAATGAGCAGTTCTTC.

This chain uses TRBV10-3 with TRBJ1-4; maybe TRBD1 (5 bases). Trimming removed 4 bases from V and 3 bases from J, with 9 bases in between. The CDR3 spans 14 residues. From germline, CDR1 is ENHRY and CDR2 SYGVKD. The CDR3 region is CAISGQLPNEKLFF. The CDR3 DNA reads TGTGCCATCAGTGGACAGCTCCCTAATGAAAAACTGTTTTTT.

This clone was counted a few times. V and J are TRBV30 and TRBJ1-5, with 7 bases fitting TRBD1. In germline, CDR1 is GTSNPN, CDR2 SVGIG (reference sequence). This CDR3 is 16 amino acids long. V shed 0 bases, J shed 5 bases, and the junction held 10 bases outside the gene matches. CDR3 protein: CAWSVGTALPDQPQHF. The DNA of the CDR3 is TGTGCCTGGAGTGTGGGGACAGCCCTACCGGATCAGCCCCAGCATTTT.

This clone was found a few times. The chain employs TRBV19 and TRBJ2-1, with TRBD2 as a possible D gene (7 bases). Trimming took off 6 bases at V and 4 bases at J, with 16 bases between the two ends. The CDR3 sequence is 15 residues long. CDR1 is LNHDA, CDR2 SQIVND, per germline (reference sequence). CDR3 sequence reads: CASRSPGGGYNEQFF. The CDR3 nucleotides read TGTGCCAGTAGAAGTCCGGGGGGCGGTTACAATGAGCAGTTCTTC. The variable domain in full, completed from reference TRBV19 and TRBJ2-1, reads DGGITQSPKYLFRKEGQNVTLSCEQNLNHDAMYWYRQDPGQGLRLIYYSQIVNDFQKGDIAEGYSVSREKKESFPLTVTSAQKNPTAFYLCASRSPGGGYNEQFFGPGTRLTVL.

The chain employs TRBV23-1 and TRBJ1-5; the D is unclear. TRBV23-1 is annotated as an ORF whose role is uncertain. The CDR3 is 14 amino acids. With 0 bases removed from V and 2 bases from J, the gap between germline ends came to 5 bases. In DNA form, the CDR3 reads TGCGCCAGCAGTCAATCGTGGGGCAATCAGCCCCAGCATTTT. Protein: CASSQSWGNQPQHF.

The chain recombines TRBV7-2 with TRBJ2-3; D is ambiguous. Germline loops: CDR1 SGHTA, CDR2 FQGNSA. V lost 1 base, J lost 6 bases, and 8 bases lay in between. There are 13 residues in the CDR3. CDR3 DNA sequence: TGTGCCAGCAGCTTAGTGGCCGGGGATACGCAGTATTTT. This translates into CASSLVAGDTQYF.

This clone was seen a handful of times. The chain joins TRBV27 to TRBJ2-3; 10 positions match TRBD2. After removal of 5 bases from V and 6 bases from J, the junction contained 11 bases not matched to a gene. The CDR3 spans 16 residues. Germline lookup yields CDR1 MNHEY and CDR2 SMNVEV (reference sequence). CDR3 region: CASSPGVAGGKDTQYF. The CDR3 DNA sequence: TGTGCCAGCAGTCCCGGGGTAGCGGGGGGCAAGGATACGCAGTATTTT.

The chain uses TRBV7-2 and TRBJ2-1; no definite D call. This CDR3 has 15 amino acids. Germline CDR1 reads SGHTA; CDR2 reads FQGNSA. The V end lost 1 base, the J end lost 4 bases, and 11 bases lay between the germline ends. CDR3 sequence reads: CASSLVRDPYNEQFF. The CDR3 DNA follows: TGTGCCAGCAGCTTAGTACGCGACCCGTACAATGAGCAGTTCTTC.

This clone was found a few times. The chain employs TRBV30 and TRBJ1-1, with D uncertain. The germline V gene has CDR1 GTSNPN and CDR2 SVGIG (reference sequence). The CDR3 totals 11 residues. Trimming removed 4 bases at V and 2 bases at J, with 5 bases between. In DNA form, the CDR3 reads TGTGCCTGGACACGAAACACTGAAGCTTTCTTT. Translation gives CAWTRNTEAFF.

The J gene is TRBJ2-6, the V gene TRBV15; a possible D gene is TRBD2 (6 bases). Deletions cut 5 bases from V and 0 bases from J, with 11 bases between. The CDR3 totals 16 residues. Germline values: CDR1 LNHNV, CDR2 YYDKDF (reference sequence). This CDR3 is CATSPTSISGANVLTF. CDR3 coding DNA: TGTGCCACCAGCCCTACTAGCATCTCTGGGGCCAACGTCCTGACTTTC.

This clone was found a few times. The chain recombines TRBV7-9 with TRBJ1-5; 9 positions match TRBD1. The germline V gene encodes CDR1 SEHNR and CDR2 FQNEAQ (reference sequence). V was pared by 5 bases and J by 8 bases, with 10 bases of the junction left unmatched. CDR3 length equals 15 residues. Written as DNA, the CDR3 is TGTGCCAGCAGCCCGACAACAGGGGGCCTCAAGCCCCAGCATTTT. It specifies CASSPTTGGLKPQHF.

This sequence joins TRBV7-2 and TRBJ2-1; 10 nucleotides align to TRBD2. Germline assignment: CDR1 SGHTA and CDR2 FQGNSA. The CDR3 totals 15 residues. The trim removed 3 bases at V and 3 bases at J, leaving 2 bases unmatched. The CDR3 spells CASSFTSGDYNEQFF. In DNA, the CDR3 is TGTGCCAGCAGCTTCACTAGCGGGGACTACAATGAGCAGTTCTTC.

This clone was observed a handful of times. The chain uses TRBV5-4 and TRBJ2-2, with TRBD1 as a possible D gene (7 bases). Germline-derived CDR1 and CDR2 are SGHNT and YYREEE (reference sequence). The CDR3 runs 15 residues. Trimming cost V 3 bases and J 5 bases, with 14 bases left between them. CDR3 DNA sequence: TGTGCCAGCAGCTCTCAGGGGGGCCATACCGGGGAGCTGTTTTTT. This encodes CASSSQGGHTGELFF.

This clone came up a few times. V usage is TRBV29-1 and J usage is TRBJ2-5; the D gene is possibly TRBD1 (5 bases). The V gene's germline CDR1 is SQVTM and CDR2 ANQGSEA. This CDR3 has 13 residues. The germline V and J ends were trimmed by 4 bases and 5 bases, with 14 bases remaining between them. CDR3 in amino acids: CSVATARGETQYF. The CDR3 nucleotides read TGCAGCGTTGCGACAGCCCGCGGTGAGACCCAGTACTTC.

The V and J genes are TRBV2 and TRBJ1-4; D remains ambiguous. The V gene lost 7 bases and the J gene lost 1 base, with 13 bases spanning the gap. The CDR3 spans 15 residues. Germline lookup yields CDR1 SNHLY and CDR2 FYNNEI. CDR3 coding DNA: TGTGCCAGCATTGTAATAGGCCTAACTAATGAAAAACTGTTTTTT. This gives the protein CASIVIGLTNEKLFF. The full variable domain, in which reference TRBV2 and TRBJ1-4 provide the parts outside the CDR3, is EPEVTQTPSHQVTQMGQEVILRCVPISNHLYFYWYRQILGQKVEFLVSFYNNEISEKSEIFDDQFSVERPDGSNFTLKIRSTKLEDSAMYFCASIVIGLTNEKLFFGSGTQLSVL.

This clone was observed a handful of times. The rearrangement links TRBV15 to TRBJ2-2; 10 positions match TRBD2. J gave up 1 base and V 1 base, and 3 bases lay outside the gene matches. Germline CDR1 is LNHNV and CDR2 is YYDKDF (reference sequence). This CDR3 comprises 17 residues. This chain's CDR3 is CATSRVRTSGNTGELFF. Written as DNA, the CDR3 is TGTGCCACCAGCAGAGTTAGGACTAGCGGGAACACCGGGGAGCTGTTTTTT.

The sample holds a few counts of this clone. V is TRBV28 and J is TRBJ1-5; D remains ambiguous. Trimming removed 2 bases from V and 0 bases from J, with 8 bases in between. This CDR3 has 15 amino acids. Germline CDR1 MDHEN, CDR2 SYDVKM. Written as DNA, the CDR3 is TGTGCCAGCAGTTTAGGAGGCTCTAGCAATCAGCCCCAGCATTTT. It codes for CASSLGGSSNQPQHF.

This clone has a handful of counts. This CDR3 is CASSNTHDRLRSEQFF. The CDR3 DNA is TGTGCCAGCAGCAATACTCACGACAGGCTTCGGAGTGAGCAGTTCTTC. The chain joins TRBV7-2 to TRBJ2-1, with D possibly being TRBD1 (6 bases). Trimming removed 5 bases from V and 9 bases from J, with 23 bases in between. The CDR3 length is 16 residues. Germline CDR1 and CDR2: SGHTA and FQGNSA. Based on the CDR3 plus reference TRBV7-2 and TRBJ2-1, the full variable domain is GAGVSQSPSNKVTEKGKDVELRCDPISGHTALYWYRQSLGQGLEFLIYFQGNSAPDKSGLPSDRFSAERTGGSVSTLTIQRTQQEDSAVYLCASSNTHDRLRSEQFFGPGTRLTVL.

V gene TRBV14 combines with J gene TRBJ2-7, with 9 bases fitting TRBD1. V was pared by 4 bases and J by 3 bases, with 7 bases of the junction left unmatched. Looked up from germline, CDR1 is SGHDN and CDR2 is FVKESK. The CDR3 length is 15 residues. The CDR3 nucleotides read TGTGCCAGCAGCCCCCGGGACAGGGATTACTACGAGCAGTACTTC. Translation gives CASSPRDRDYYEQYF.

This clone was detected only a few times. The chain joins TRBV30 to TRBJ1-2; D call uncertain. The germline CDR1 and CDR2 sequences are GTSNPN and SVGIG (reference sequence). This CDR3 has 13 amino acids. The V gene lost 0 bases and the J gene lost 4 bases, with 9 bases spanning the gap. The CDR3 nucleotides are TGTGCCTGGAGTGTTGTCGTCCGCTATGGCTACACCTTC. Translated, it gives CAWSVVVRYGYTF.

J is TRBJ2-6 and V is TRBV30, with D unclear. V was clipped by 6 bases and J by 4 bases, with 7 bases between them. CDR1 and CDR2 from the germline V gene are GTSNPN and SVGIG (reference sequence). CDR3 size: 12 residues. The chain's CDR3 is CACNPGANVLTF. The CDR3 coding sequence is TGTGCCTGCAACCCGGGGGCCAACGTCCTGACTTTC. Combining the CDR3 with reference TRBV30 and TRBJ2-6 gives the whole variable domain SQTIHQWPATLVQPVGSPLSLECTVEGTSNPNLYWYRQAAGRGLQLLFYSVGIGQISSEVPQNLSASRPQDRQFILSSKKLLLSDSGFYLCACNPGANVLTFGAGSRLTVL.

This clone occurred a few times. The V call is TRBV18, the J call TRBJ1-5; D possibly corresponds to TRBD1 (6 bases). The germline V and J ends were trimmed by 6 bases and 0 bases, with 15 bases remaining between them. The CDR3 totals 16 residues. Germline V CDR1 and CDR2: KGHSH, LQKENI. For the CDR3, the DNA is TGTGCCAGCTCGCCCCGGGACACCATTAGCAATCAGCCCCAGCATTTT. This translates into CASSPRDTISNQPQHF.

The V call is TRBV5-4, the J call TRBJ2-7; D call uncertain. The CDR3 contains 13 residues. V lost 4 bases, J lost 7 bases, and 15 bases lay in between. CDR1 SGHNT and CDR2 YYREEE come from the germline V gene (reference sequence). The CDR3 sequence: CASSNIVAGEQYF. In DNA, the CDR3 is TGTGCCAGCAGCAACATTGTGGCAGGAGAGCAGTACTTC.

Remarks on this clone: In the same sample, other DNA sequences code for this CDR3. The gene calls are TRBV7-9 and TRBJ2-5, with D possibly matching TRBD2 (5 bases). Germline V CDR1 and CDR2: SEHNR, FQNEAQ (reference sequence). The CDR3 has 12 amino acids. Between the trimmed V and J ends, which lost 5 bases and 4 bases, there was a span of 8 bases. CDR3 bases: TGTGCCAGCAGCCTTAGCGCAGAGACCCAGTACTTC. Translated: CASSLSAETQYF.

V usage is TRBV27 and J usage is TRBJ2-1; D not certain. The CDR3 sequence is 13 residues long. The V gene's germline CDR1 is MNHEY and CDR2 SMNVEV (reference sequence). Trimming left V 4 bases short and J 7 bases short, with 11 bases between. CDR3: CASSSYPRNEQFF. In nucleotides, the CDR3 is TGTGCCAGCAGTTCTTACCCTCGGAATGAGCAGTTCTTC.

The V call is TRBV27, the J call TRBJ2-3; D may be TRBD1 or TRBD2 (6 bases each). The CDR3 runs to 12 residues. Per germline, CDR1 MNHEY and CDR2 SMNVEV (reference sequence). Trimming took off 6 bases at V and 7 bases at J, with 11 bases between the two ends. For the CDR3, the DNA is TGTGCCAGCAGAGGGGGGCCAAATACGCAGTATTTT. Translating it yields CASRGGPNTQYF.

This clone was counted a few times. The chain uses TRBV9 and TRBJ2-2; D is undetermined. Germline loops: CDR1 SGDLS, CDR2 YYNGEE. V shed 3 bases and J shed 7 bases, with 13 bases lying between them. CDR3 length equals 14 residues. The CDR3 DNA reads as TGTGCCAGCAGCGCTCTGACTGGGGTCGGGGAGCTGTTTTTT. The encoded protein is CASSALTGVGELFF.